This is a list of T cell receptor beta chains from one sample in a study of control samples from healthy donors and cancer patients. TCRdb's table, derived via immunoSEQ multiplex PCR, lists solely in-frame clones and lacks some. The table includes about 100,000 clones, more than 75% detected once. Sequenced material: blood. These receptors all come from a woman between 45 and 60 years old in good health. Each CDR3 is given with its conserved first and last residue. Fields, in order: D gene, clone size, V gene, J gene, CDR3 DNA, CDR3 protein. D genes are given only for firm matches. Clone size is shown for a subset of rows, as once, few, many or a class of expanded clone.

D gene: NA
clone size: NA
V gene: TRBV6-5
J gene: TRBJ1-4
CDR3 DNA: TGTGCCAGCAGTTCCTCGACCCGGAGAGAACTGTTTTTT
CDR3 protein: CASSSSTRRELFF

D gene: TRBD2
clone size: NA
V gene: TRBV7-3
J gene: TRBJ2-3
CDR3 DNA: TGTGCCAGCAGCTCCCGACTAGCGGGAGAAGGGCTAGATACGCAGTATTTT
CDR3 protein: CASSSRLAGEGLDTQYF

D gene: TRBD1
clone size: NA
V gene: TRBV25-1
J gene: TRBJ2-2
CDR3 DNA: TGTGCCAGCAAGAGGACAGGGTTTTCTGGTGGGCTGTTTTTT
CDR3 protein: CASKRTGFSGGLFF

D gene: NA
clone size: NA
V gene: TRBV25-1
J gene: TRBJ1-2
CDR3 DNA: TGTGCCAGCTCCCGGGGGGGTGGGCACTATGGCTACACCTTC
CDR3 protein: CASSRGGGHYGYTF

D gene: NA
clone size: NA
V gene: TRBV5-1
J gene: TRBJ2-1
CDR3 DNA: TGCGCCAGCAGCCCCAGGCGGGCCCCCGGTGAGCAGTTCTTC
CDR3 protein: CASSPRRAPGEQFF

D gene: TRBD1
clone size: NA
V gene: TRBV27
J gene: TRBJ2-2
CDR3 DNA: TGTGCCACCACCCCAAGGCAGGGGGCGCAAATCGGGGAGCTGTTTTTT
CDR3 protein: CATTPRQGAQIGELFF

D gene: TRBD1
clone size: NA
V gene: TRBV28
J gene: TRBJ2-5
CDR3 DNA: TGTGCCAGCAGTTTGGACAGGGTAGAGACCCAGTACTTC
CDR3 protein: CASSLDRVETQYF

D gene: NA
clone size: once
V gene: TRBV6-5
J gene: TRBJ2-7
CDR3 DNA: TGTGCCAGCAGTTACTCCAACGTATACTACGAGCAGTACTTC
CDR3 protein: CASSYSNVYYEQYF

D gene: TRBD1
clone size: once
V gene: TRBV5-6
J gene: TRBJ2-3
CDR3 DNA: TGTGCCAGCCAGCTTGCACAGGGGGCGATAAGATACACAGATACGCAGTATTTT
CDR3 protein: CASQLAQGAIRYTDTQYF

D gene: NA
clone size: few
V gene: TRBV6-2/TRBV6-3
J gene: TRBJ1-5
CDR3 DNA: TGTGCCAGCAGTAAAGGGGGGGGCGGAGGTCAGCCCCAGCATTTT
CDR3 protein: CASSKGGGGGQPQHF

D gene: TRBD1
clone size: NA
V gene: TRBV19
J gene: TRBJ1-3
CDR3 DNA: TGTGCCAGTAGTTCCCAACCGGACAGGAGAAACACCATATATTTT
CDR3 protein: CASSSQPDRRNTIYF

D gene: NA
clone size: NA
V gene: TRBV4-3
J gene: TRBJ1-1
CDR3 DNA: TGCGCCAGCAGCCTTCGGGGGGACACTGAAGCTTTCTTT
CDR3 protein: CASSLRGDTEAFF

D gene: NA
clone size: NA
V gene: TRBV10-3
J gene: TRBJ1-1
CDR3 DNA: TGTGCCATCAGTGAGTCCGGGGGGAACACTGAAGCTTTCTTT
CDR3 protein: CAISESGGNTEAFF

D gene: TRBD1
clone size: NA
V gene: TRBV9
J gene: TRBJ2-1
CDR3 DNA: TGTGCCAGCAACCCCGGGACAGGGCCGTACAATGAGCAGTTCTTC
CDR3 protein: CASNPGTGPYNEQFF

D gene: TRBD2
clone size: NA
V gene: TRBV6-5
J gene: TRBJ2-5
CDR3 DNA: TGTGCCAGCAAGACTAGCGGGGCACAAGAGACCCAGTACTTC
CDR3 protein: CASKTSGAQETQYF

D gene: NA
clone size: NA
V gene: TRBV7-3
J gene: TRBJ2-3
CDR3 DNA: TGTGCCAGCAGACTAGCCGGGGGCACAGATACGCAGTATTTT
CDR3 protein: CASRLAGGTDTQYF

D gene: NA
clone size: NA
V gene: TRBV6-5
J gene: TRBJ1-2
CDR3 DNA: TGTGCCAGCAGTTACCATGAGGAATCTCGGCGAGGCTACACCTTC
CDR3 protein: CASSYHEESRRGYTF

D gene: TRBD1
clone size: few
V gene: TRBV18
J gene: TRBJ2-2
CDR3 DNA: TGTGCCAGCTCAGAAGGACAGGGAACCGGGGAGCTGTTTTTT
CDR3 protein: CASSEGQGTGELFF

D gene: NA
clone size: NA
V gene: TRBV7-2
J gene: TRBJ2-5
CDR3 DNA: TGTGCCAGCAGCCAAGGGGGACTGCAAGAGACCCAGTACTTC
CDR3 protein: CASSQGGLQETQYF

D gene: TRBD1
clone size: NA
V gene: TRBV5-4
J gene: TRBJ2-3
CDR3 DNA: TGTGCCAGCAGCCTGCTCGACGACAGGGCAGATACGCAGTATTTT
CDR3 protein: CASSLLDDRADTQYF

D gene: NA
clone size: NA
V gene: TRBV12-5
J gene: TRBJ1-3
CDR3 DNA: TGTGCTAGTGGCCCTTGGGTCTCTGGAAACACCATATATTTT
CDR3 protein: CASGPWVSGNTIYF

D gene: NA
clone size: NA
V gene: TRBV4-1
J gene: TRBJ1-3
CDR3 DNA: TGCGCCAGCAGCCAAGATCGGGGGGCAAACGGAAACACCATATATTTT
CDR3 protein: CASSQDRGANGNTIYF

D gene: NA
clone size: NA
V gene: TRBV19
J gene: TRBJ1-6
CDR3 DNA: TGTGCCAGTAGTTCCGGGGGGATTTCACCCCTCCACTTT
CDR3 protein: CASSSGGISPLHF

D gene: NA
clone size: NA
V gene: TRBV11-3
J gene: TRBJ2-1
CDR3 DNA: TGTGCCAGCAGCCAGGGGGGGACGCCTTACAATGAGCAGTTCTTC
CDR3 protein: CASSQGGTPYNEQFF

D gene: NA
clone size: NA
V gene: TRBV7-2
J gene: TRBJ2-5
CDR3 DNA: TGTGCCAGCAGCCGTGACGTAGGGACCCAGTACTTC
CDR3 protein: CASSRDVGTQYF

D gene: NA
clone size: once
V gene: TRBV3-1/TRBV3-2
J gene: TRBJ1-2
CDR3 DNA: TGTGCCAGCAGCCAAGTTGGTCGCCCTGGGAGCTATGGCTACACCTTC
CDR3 protein: CASSQVGRPGSYGYTF

D gene: NA
clone size: NA
V gene: TRBV3-1/TRBV3-2
J gene: TRBJ1-6
CDR3 DNA: TGTGCCAGCAACCAACAGGGTTATTCACCCCTCCACTTT
CDR3 protein: CASNQQGYSPLHF

D gene: TRBD1
clone size: NA
V gene: TRBV7-9
J gene: TRBJ1-2
CDR3 DNA: TGTGCCAGCAGCTTTGGGACAGGGGATGGCTACACCTTC
CDR3 protein: CASSFGTGDGYTF

D gene: TRBD2
clone size: once
V gene: TRBV7-3
J gene: TRBJ2-1
CDR3 DNA: TGTGCCAGCAGCTTAACCGGGGGGGAATTTCAAAAGCAGTTCTTC
CDR3 protein: CASSLTGGEFQKQFF

D gene: NA
clone size: NA
V gene: TRBV6-5
J gene: TRBJ1-1
CDR3 DNA: TGTGCCAGCAGTTTGCACAAGGGGCCCGCAAATCCAGCTTTCTTT
CDR3 protein: CASSLHKGPANPAFF

D gene: NA
clone size: NA
V gene: TRBV7-2
J gene: TRBJ2-1
CDR3 DNA: TGTGCCAGCAGCTATAGGGGGAATGAGCAGTTCTTC
CDR3 protein: CASSYRGNEQFF

D gene: NA
clone size: NA
V gene: TRBV6-1
J gene: TRBJ1-5
CDR3 DNA: TGTGCCAGCAGTGAAATTATGGCAGTTAGCAATCAGCCCCAGCATTTT
CDR3 protein: CASSEIMAVSNQPQHF

D gene: NA
clone size: NA
V gene: TRBV3-1/TRBV3-2
J gene: TRBJ2-7
CDR3 DNA: TGTGCCAGCAGCCAAGGGGGCGGCGAGCAGTACTTC
CDR3 protein: CASSQGGGEQYF

D gene: NA
clone size: NA
V gene: TRBV5-6
J gene: TRBJ1-4
CDR3 DNA: TGTGCCAGCAGCCGCTCCGGGACGGGCAATGAAAAACTGTTTTTT
CDR3 protein: CASSRSGTGNEKLFF

D gene: NA
clone size: NA
V gene: TRBV30
J gene: TRBJ1-1
CDR3 DNA: TGTGCCTGGAGTGCGATAGGGGGAATGAACACTGAAGCTTTCTTT
CDR3 protein: CAWSAIGGMNTEAFF

D gene: NA
clone size: NA
V gene: TRBV7-3
J gene: TRBJ2-3
CDR3 DNA: TGTGCCAGCAGCTCTGAACTTCCCACAGATACGCAGTATTTT
CDR3 protein: CASSSELPTDTQYF

D gene: TRBD1
clone size: once
V gene: TRBV5-1
J gene: TRBJ1-1
CDR3 DNA: TGCGCCAGCAGAAACCAGGGGGGGAACACTGAAGCTTTCTTT
CDR3 protein: CASRNQGGNTEAFF

D gene: TRBD1
clone size: NA
V gene: TRBV19
J gene: TRBJ1-1
CDR3 DNA: TGTGCCAGTACCCTGGACAGGGTCGGCACTGAAGCTTTCTTT
CDR3 protein: CASTLDRVGTEAFF

D gene: NA
clone size: NA
V gene: TRBV14
J gene: TRBJ1-6
CDR3 DNA: TGTGCCAGCAGCCAAGATAGGCTGAATTCACCCCTCCACTTT
CDR3 protein: CASSQDRLNSPLHF

D gene: TRBD1
clone size: NA
V gene: TRBV29-1
J gene: TRBJ2-2
CDR3 DNA: TGCAGCGTCGACCCCCAGGGACAGGGAGACGGGGAGCTGTTTTTT
CDR3 protein: CSVDPQGQGDGELFF

D gene: NA
clone size: few
V gene: TRBV5-6
J gene: TRBJ1-5
CDR3 DNA: TGTGCCAGCAGCTTGGGTTTCAATCAGCCCCAGCATTTT
CDR3 protein: CASSLGFNQPQHF

D gene: NA
clone size: NA
V gene: TRBV29-1
J gene: TRBJ1-2
CDR3 DNA: TGCAGCGTTGATCGGCAAGCCAGGGGCTACACCTTC
CDR3 protein: CSVDRQARGYTF

D gene: TRBD2
clone size: NA
V gene: TRBV28
J gene: TRBJ2-4
CDR3 DNA: TGTGCCAGTGGGACTAGCGGGAGGCAAATAGCCAAAAACATTCAGTACTTC
CDR3 protein: CASGTSGRQIAKNIQYF

D gene: NA
clone size: few
V gene: TRBV25-1
J gene: TRBJ2-2
CDR3 DNA: TGTGCCAGCAGTGAAATGGCAGGGTTGACCGGGGAGCTGTTTTTT
CDR3 protein: CASSEMAGLTGELFF

D gene: TRBD2
clone size: NA
V gene: TRBV4-3
J gene: TRBJ2-3
CDR3 DNA: TGCGCCAGCAGCCAAGGGGGGCGGGAGGGTACGCAGTATTTT
CDR3 protein: CASSQGGREGTQYF

D gene: NA
clone size: NA
V gene: TRBV21-1
J gene: TRBJ2-7
CDR3 DNA: TGTGCCAGCTCCCAGAGCGGGGGGGCTTACGAGCAGTACTTC
CDR3 protein: CASSQSGGAYEQYF